The clone carrying this T cell receptor beta chain showed up many times. Its antigen remains unidentified. The data were taken from a study of identical twins. Study observations and caveats: It was out-of-frame TCR alpha sharing in monozygotic twins that models underestimated. Beta out-of-frame sequences showed weaker excess sharing between twins.

V dropped 3 bases and J dropped 6 bases, with 17 bases sitting between them. Germline V lookup: CDR1 MNHEY, CDR2 SMNVEV (reference sequence). There are 15 residues in the CDR3. Unique molecular identifiers were present on cDNA, and template switching added a universal primer site. A single record per CDR3 protein comes from TCRdb applying MiXCR to the 5' RACE reads. The table shows some 710,000 distinct CDR3 sequences, with around 6% occurring only once. The sequenced material came from naive T cells sorted from blood. This clonotype was sampled from a man younger than 30 in good health. The chain combines TRBV27 with TRBJ2-5; tentative D call: TRBD1 (5 bases). For the CDR3, the DNA is TGTGCCAGCAGTTTCTCCGCAGGGTACGACAAGACCCAGTACTTC. Translated: CASSFSAGYDKTQYF.